A selection of T cell receptor beta chains follows, all from one sample in a study of CD8+ T cells in alopecia areata. The method was immunoSEQ multiplex PCR; TCRdb's version includes in-frame clones alone and lacks a portion of them. The sample comprises roughly 200,000 clones, around three fifths of which are singletons, and nearly 5% rests with the top ten. Sequencing used CD8+ T cells sorted from blood. The receptors were sampled from a human donor in good health. Both conserved end residues are part of each CDR3. D genes are given only for firm matches. Clone size appears in some rows only: once, few, many, or a class for an expanded clone.

>.|TRBJ1-1|.|TRBV15
CATSNSTSGLVNTEAFF
TGTGCCACCAGCAATAGTACCTCAGGGCTGGTAAACACTGAAGCTTTCTTT
>.|TRBJ2-3|.|TRBV6-6
CASTDATDTQYF
TGTGCCAGCACCGACGCCACAGATACGCAGTATTTT
>.|TRBJ2-7|.|TRBV4-1
CASSQETPSYEQYF
TGCGCCAGCAGCCAAGAGACTCCGTCCTACGAGCAGTACTTC
>TRBD1|TRBJ2-3|.|TRBV4-1
CASSGDRGNTQYF
TGCGCCAGCAGCGGGGACAGGGGAAATACGCAGTATTTT
>TRBD1|TRBJ2-7|.|TRBV27
CASSPWDRGHEQYF
TGTGCCAGCAGTCCCTGGGACAGGGGGCACGAGCAGTACTTC
>.|TRBJ2-7|.|TRBV2
CASIGYEQYF
TGTGCCAGCATAGGGTACGAGCAGTACTTC
>.|TRBJ2-5|.|TRBV5-6
CASSSEARETQYF
TGTGCCAGCAGCTCAGAAGCGAGAGAGACCCAGTACTTC
>.|TRBJ2-1|few|TRBV9
CASSVEGGTGEQFF
TGTGCCAGCAGCGTAGAGGGCGGGACGGGGGAGCAGTTCTTC
>TRBD2|TRBJ2-5|.|TRBV11-2
CASSLGGGRETQYF
TGTGCCAGCAGCTTAGGCGGGGGGAGGGAGACCCAGTACTTC
>.|TRBJ2-2|.|TRBV19
CASTLTSAGELFF
TGTGCCAGTACCCTGACTAGTGCCGGGGAGCTGTTTTTT
>TRBD1|TRBJ1-5|.|TRBV4-1
CASSLGQGSSNQPQHF
TGCGCCAGCAGCCTGGGACAGGGTTCGAGCAATCAGCCCCAGCATTTT
>.|TRBJ1-1|.|TRBV5-1
CASSLDDNTEAFF
TGCGCCAGCAGCTTGGATGACAACACTGAAGCTTTCTTT
>.|TRBJ2-7|.|TRBV28
CASSLEKTVRSYEQYF
TGTGCCAGCAGTTTAGAAAAGACAGTTCGATCCTACGAGCAGTACTTC
>TRBD1|TRBJ1-1|.|TRBV5-1
CASSWTGQGMNTEAFF
TGCGCCAGCAGCTGGACGGGACAGGGGATGAACACTGAAGCTTTCTTT
>.|TRBJ2-2|.|TRBV2
CARGGTNTGELFF
TGTGCCAGAGGGGGAACGAACACCGGGGAGCTGTTTTTT
>.|TRBJ2-3|.|TRBV29-1
CSALVLDTQYF
TGCAGCGCTCTAGTCCTGGATACGCAGTATTTT
>TRBD1|TRBJ1-1|.|TRBV13
CASSVGDRSMNTEAFF
TGTGCCAGCAGCGTAGGGGACAGGTCCATGAACACTGAAGCTTTCTTT
>.|TRBJ2-7|.|TRBV13
CASSLGVQAYEQYF
TGTGCCAGCAGCTTAGGGGTACAGGCCTACGAGCAGTACTTC
>.|TRBJ2-6|.|TRBV6-5
CASSYGGANVLTF
TGTGCCAGCAGTTACGGTGGGGCCAACGTCCTGACTTTC
>.|TRBJ1-1|.|TRBV18
CASSPEGTEAFF
TGTGCCAGCTCACCTGAGGGTACTGAAGCTTTCTTT
>.|TRBJ2-5|.|TRBV5-1
CASSLDGQETQYF
TGCGCCAGCAGCTTGGACGGCCAAGAGACCCAGTACTTC
>.|TRBJ2-7|.|TRBV7-9
CASSPWTESYEQYF
TGTGCCAGCAGCCCTTGGACCGAGTCCTACGAGCAGTACTTC
>TRBD1|TRBJ2-7|.|TRBV27
CASSLLQGGDEQYF
TGTGCCAGCAGTTTATTACAGGGGGGCGACGAGCAGTACTTC
>.|TRBJ2-1|.|TRBV5-6
CASNVWGRDFYNEQFF
TGTGCCAGCAACGTGTGGGGCAGGGATTTCTACAATGAGCAGTTCTTC
>.|TRBJ1-5|few|TRBV27
CASSLTGRPSYSNQPQHF
TGTGCCAGCAGCTTGACGGGACGGCCGAGTTATAGCAATCAGCCCCAGCATTTT
>.|TRBJ1-3|.|TRBV19
CASTATGSGNTIYF
TGTGCCAGTACAGCGACGGGATCTGGAAACACCATATATTTT
>.|TRBJ2-5|.|TRBV7-2
CASSPGGAIPTQETQYF
TGTGCCAGCAGCCCCGGCGGGGCGATACCGACACAAGAGACCCAGTACTTC
>TRBD1|TRBJ1-3|.|TRBV29-1
CSAWTGTGNTIYF
TGCAGCGCGTGGACAGGGACGGGAAACACCATATATTTT
>.|TRBJ2-2|.|TRBV4-1
CASSQADRGGELFF
TGCGCCAGCAGCCAGGCGGATCGTGGCGGGGAGCTGTTTTTT
>.|TRBJ1-2|.|TRBV6-5
CASSWTRDYGYTF
TGTGCCAGCAGTTGGACTCGGGACTATGGCTACACCTTC
>.|TRBJ2-2|.|TRBV5-6
CASSPRSGELFF
TGTGCCAGCAGCCCACGGTCCGGGGAGCTGTTTTTT
>TRBD1|TRBJ2-3|.|TRBV30
CAWSETGDTQYF
TGTGCCTGGAGTGAGACAGGGGATACGCAGTATTTT
>TRBD1|TRBJ2-1|few|TRBV29-1
CSVEGQGEYNEQFF
TGCAGCGTTGAGGGACAGGGGGAATACAATGAGCAGTTCTTC
>.|TRBJ1-1|few|TRBV27
CASSLSGGLNTEAFF
TGTGCCAGCAGTTTAAGTGGGGGGCTGAACACTGAAGCTTTCTTT
>.|TRBJ2-7|.|TRBV25-1
CASNDLDSYEQYF
TGTGCCAGCAACGACCTTGACTCCTACGAGCAGTACTTC